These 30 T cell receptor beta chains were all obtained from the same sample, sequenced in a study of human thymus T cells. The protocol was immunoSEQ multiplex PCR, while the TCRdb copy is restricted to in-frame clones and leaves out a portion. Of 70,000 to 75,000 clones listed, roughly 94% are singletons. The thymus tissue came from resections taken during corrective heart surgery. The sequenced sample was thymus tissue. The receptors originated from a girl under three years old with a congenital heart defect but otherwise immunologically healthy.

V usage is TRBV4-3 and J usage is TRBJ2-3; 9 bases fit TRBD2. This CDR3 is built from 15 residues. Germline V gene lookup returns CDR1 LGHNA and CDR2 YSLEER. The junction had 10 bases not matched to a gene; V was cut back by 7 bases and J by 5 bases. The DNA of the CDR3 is TGCGCCAGCACCGAAATGGCGGGAGGGCAAGATACGCAGTATTTT. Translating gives CASTEMAGGQDTQYF.

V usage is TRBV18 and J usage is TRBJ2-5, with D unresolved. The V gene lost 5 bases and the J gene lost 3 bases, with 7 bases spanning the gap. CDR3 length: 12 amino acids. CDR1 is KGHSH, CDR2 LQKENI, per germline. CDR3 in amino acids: CASSFLEETQYF. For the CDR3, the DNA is TGTGCCAGCTCATTCCTAGAAGAGACCCAGTACTTC.

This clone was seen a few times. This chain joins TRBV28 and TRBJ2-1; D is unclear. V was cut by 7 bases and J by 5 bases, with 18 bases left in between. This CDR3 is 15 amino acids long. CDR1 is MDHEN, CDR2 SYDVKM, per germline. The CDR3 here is CASNPLPVKDNEQFF. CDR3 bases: TGTGCCAGCAACCCCCTACCAGTAAAAGACAATGAGCAGTTCTTC.

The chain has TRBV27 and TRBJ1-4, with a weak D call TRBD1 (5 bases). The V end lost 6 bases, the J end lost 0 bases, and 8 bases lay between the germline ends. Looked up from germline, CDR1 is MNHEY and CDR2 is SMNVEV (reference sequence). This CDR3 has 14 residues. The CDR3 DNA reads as TGTGCCAGCAGGTTGACAGCAACTAATGAAAAACTGTTTTTT. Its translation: CASRLTATNEKLFF.

CDR3 bases: TGTGCCAGCAGCAAATGGGTACAGGACGCACAGAACACTGAAGCTTTCTTT. It translates to CASSKWVQDAQNTEAFF. The chain recombines TRBV21-1 with TRBJ1-1; TRBD1, the table's D call, lacks a check against the DNA. TRBV21-1 is a pseudogene locus. The CDR3 is made up of 17 amino acids.

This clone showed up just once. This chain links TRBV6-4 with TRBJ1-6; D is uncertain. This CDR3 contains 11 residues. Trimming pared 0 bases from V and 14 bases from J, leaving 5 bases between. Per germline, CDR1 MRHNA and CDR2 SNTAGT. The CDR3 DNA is TGTGCCAGCAGTGACTCGAGGACCCTCCACTTT. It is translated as CASSDSRTLHF.

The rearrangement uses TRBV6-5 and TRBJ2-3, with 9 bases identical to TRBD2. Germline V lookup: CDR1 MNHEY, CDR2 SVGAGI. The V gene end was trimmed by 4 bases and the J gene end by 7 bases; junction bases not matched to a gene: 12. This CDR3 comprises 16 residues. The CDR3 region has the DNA TGTGCCAGCAGTTTAGGCGGGAGGGCCCGTACACATACGCAGTATTTT. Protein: CASSLGGRARTHTQYF.

The DNA for the CDR3 is TGTGCCAGCAGGTTCGGTCGGCCTGTGGGCTCCTACGAGCAGTACTTC. This encodes CASRFGRPVGSYEQYF. The rearrangement joins TRBV28 to TRBJ2-7; D ambiguous. Per the germline V gene, CDR1 is MDHEN and CDR2 is SYDVKM. Trimming took 6 bases from V and 0 from J, leaving 18 bases between them. The CDR3 extends over 16 amino acids.

The DNA of the CDR3 is TGCGCCAGCAGCCAAGGGGCGACAGCGTGGAGCTCCTACGAGCAGTACTTC. Encoded protein: CASSQGATAWSSYEQYF. The V and J genes are TRBV4-1 and TRBJ2-7; tentatively, D is TRBD1 (5 bases). The CDR3 runs to 17 residues. V lost 1 base, J lost 0 bases, and 16 bases lay in between. Germline-derived CDR1 and CDR2 are MGHRA and YSYEKL.

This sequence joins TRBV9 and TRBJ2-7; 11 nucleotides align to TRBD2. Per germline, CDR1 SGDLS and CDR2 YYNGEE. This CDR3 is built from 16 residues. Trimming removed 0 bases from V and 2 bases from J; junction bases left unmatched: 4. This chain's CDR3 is CASSVDKTSGAYEQYF. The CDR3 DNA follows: TGTGCCAGCAGCGTAGACAAGACTAGCGGGGCCTACGAGCAGTACTTC. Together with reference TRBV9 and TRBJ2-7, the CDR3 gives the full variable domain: DSGVTQTPKHLITATGQRVTLRCSPRSGDLSVYWYQQSLDQGLQFLIQYYNGEERAKGNILERFSAQQFPDLHSELNLSSLELGDSALYFCASSVDKTSGAYEQYFGPGTRLTVT.

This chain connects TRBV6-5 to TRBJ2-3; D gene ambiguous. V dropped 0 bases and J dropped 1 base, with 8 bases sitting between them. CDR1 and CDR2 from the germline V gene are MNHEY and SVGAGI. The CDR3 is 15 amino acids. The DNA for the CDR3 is TGTGCCAGCAGTTACTCGGTCCGGGGCACAGATACGCAGTATTTT. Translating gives CASSYSVRGTDTQYF.

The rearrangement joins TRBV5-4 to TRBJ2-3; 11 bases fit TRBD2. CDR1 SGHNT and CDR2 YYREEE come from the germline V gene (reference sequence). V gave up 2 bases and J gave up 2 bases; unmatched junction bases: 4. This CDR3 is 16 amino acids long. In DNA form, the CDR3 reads TGTGCCAGCAGCTTTCCGACTAGCGGGATCACAGATACGCAGTATTTT. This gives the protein CASSFPTSGITDTQYF.

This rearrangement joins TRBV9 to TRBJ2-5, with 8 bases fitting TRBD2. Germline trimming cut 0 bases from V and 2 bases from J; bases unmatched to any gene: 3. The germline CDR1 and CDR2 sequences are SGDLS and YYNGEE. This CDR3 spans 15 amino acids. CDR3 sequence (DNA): TGTGCCAGCAGCGTAGAGGCGGGAGGTCAAGAGACCCAGTACTTC. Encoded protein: CASSVEAGGQETQYF.

In DNA form, the CDR3 reads TGTGCCAGCAGCTTCGAGAGGAGTCCCACTGAAGCTTTCTTT. Its translation is CASSFERSPTEAFF. The V gene is TRBV5-4, the J gene TRBJ1-1; D gene unclear. Trimming took off 2 bases at V and 4 bases at J, with 12 bases between the two ends. The germline gives CDR1 SGHNT, CDR2 YYREEE (reference sequence). The CDR3 is 14 residues long.

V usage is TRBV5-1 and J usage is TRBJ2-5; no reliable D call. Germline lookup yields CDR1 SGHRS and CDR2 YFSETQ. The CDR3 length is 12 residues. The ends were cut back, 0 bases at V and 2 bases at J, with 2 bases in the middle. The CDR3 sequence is CASSLVQETQYF. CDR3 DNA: TGCGCCAGCAGCTTGGTACAAGAGACCCAGTACTTC.

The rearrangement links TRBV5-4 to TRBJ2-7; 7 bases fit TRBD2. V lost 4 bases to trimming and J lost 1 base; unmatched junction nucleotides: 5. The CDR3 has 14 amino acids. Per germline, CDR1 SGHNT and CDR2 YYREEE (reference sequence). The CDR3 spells CASSHGEGSYEQYF. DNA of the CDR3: TGTGCCAGCAGCCATGGGGAGGGGTCCTACGAGCAGTACTTC.

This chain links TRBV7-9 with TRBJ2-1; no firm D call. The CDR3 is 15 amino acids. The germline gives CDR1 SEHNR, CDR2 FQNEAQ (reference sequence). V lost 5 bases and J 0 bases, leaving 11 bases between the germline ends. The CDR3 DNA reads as TGTGCCAGCAGCCGACCTCTCAGCTCCTACAATGAGCAGTTCTTC. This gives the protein CASSRPLSSYNEQFF.

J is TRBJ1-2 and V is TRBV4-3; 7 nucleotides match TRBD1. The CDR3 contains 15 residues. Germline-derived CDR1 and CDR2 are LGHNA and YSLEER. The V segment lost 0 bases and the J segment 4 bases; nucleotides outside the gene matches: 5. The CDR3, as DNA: TGCGCCAGCAGCCAAGATCGGACAGGAGCCTATGGCTACACCTTC. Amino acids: CASSQDRTGAYGYTF.

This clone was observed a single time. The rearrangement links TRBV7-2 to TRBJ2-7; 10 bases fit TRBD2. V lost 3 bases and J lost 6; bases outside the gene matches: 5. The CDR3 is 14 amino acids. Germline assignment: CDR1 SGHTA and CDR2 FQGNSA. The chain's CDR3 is CASSFTSGALEQYF. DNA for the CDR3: TGTGCCAGCAGCTTCACTAGCGGGGCTCTCGAGCAGTACTTC.

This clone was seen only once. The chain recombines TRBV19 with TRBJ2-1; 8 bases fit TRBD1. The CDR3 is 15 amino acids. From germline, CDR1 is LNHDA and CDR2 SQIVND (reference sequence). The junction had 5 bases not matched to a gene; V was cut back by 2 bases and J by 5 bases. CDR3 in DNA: TGTGCCAGTAGTATACGGACAGGGAAGCACAATGAGCAGTTCTTC. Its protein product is CASSIRTGKHNEQFF.

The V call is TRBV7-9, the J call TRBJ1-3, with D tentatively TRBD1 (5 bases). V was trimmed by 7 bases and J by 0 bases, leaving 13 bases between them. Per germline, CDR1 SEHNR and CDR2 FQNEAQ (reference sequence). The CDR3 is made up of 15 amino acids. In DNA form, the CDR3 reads TGTGCCAGCACCCGGACATCCGGCTCTGGAAACACCATATATTTT. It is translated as CASTRTSGSGNTIYF.

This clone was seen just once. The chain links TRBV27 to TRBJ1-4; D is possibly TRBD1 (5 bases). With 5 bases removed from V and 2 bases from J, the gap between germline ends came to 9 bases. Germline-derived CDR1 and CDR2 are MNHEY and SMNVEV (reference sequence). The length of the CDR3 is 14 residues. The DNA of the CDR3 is TGTGCCAGCAGTCCGGGGGGGACTAATGAAAAACTGTTTTTT. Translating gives CASSPGGTNEKLFF.

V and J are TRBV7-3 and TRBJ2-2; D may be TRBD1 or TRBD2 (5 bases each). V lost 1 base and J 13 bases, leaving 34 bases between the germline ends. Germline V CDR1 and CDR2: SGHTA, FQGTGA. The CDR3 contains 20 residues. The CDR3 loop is CASSLRSGGDSSLPARRLFF. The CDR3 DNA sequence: TGTGCCAGCAGCTTAAGGTCAGGAGGTGACAGTTCTTTACCCGCACGACGGCTGTTTTTT. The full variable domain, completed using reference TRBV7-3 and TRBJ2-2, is GAGVSQTPSNKVTEKGKYVELRCDPISGHTALYWYRQSLGQGPEFLIYFQGTGAADDSGLPNDRFFAVRPEGSVSTLKIQRTERGDSAVYLCASSLRSGGDSSLPARRLFFGEGSRLTVL.

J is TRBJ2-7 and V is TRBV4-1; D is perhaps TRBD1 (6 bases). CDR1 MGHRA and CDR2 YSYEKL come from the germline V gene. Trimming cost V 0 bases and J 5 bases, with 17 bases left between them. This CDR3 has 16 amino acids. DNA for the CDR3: TGCGCCAGCAGCCAAGACAGGGACACCGGATTCGACGAGCAGTACTTC. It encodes CASSQDRDTGFDEQYF.

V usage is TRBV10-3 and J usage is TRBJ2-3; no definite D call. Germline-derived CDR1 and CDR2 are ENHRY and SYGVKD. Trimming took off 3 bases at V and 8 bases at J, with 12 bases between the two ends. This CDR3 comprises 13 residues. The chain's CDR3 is CAISESDRSTQYF. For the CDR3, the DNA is TGTGCCATCAGTGAATCGGACCGAAGTACGCAGTATTTT.

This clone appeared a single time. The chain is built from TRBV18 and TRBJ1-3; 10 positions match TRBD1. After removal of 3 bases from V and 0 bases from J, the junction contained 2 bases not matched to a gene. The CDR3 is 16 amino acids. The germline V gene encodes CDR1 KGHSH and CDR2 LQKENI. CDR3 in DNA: TGTGCCAGCTCACCCCGGACAGGGGGCTCTGGAAACACCATATATTTT. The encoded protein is CASSPRTGGSGNTIYF.

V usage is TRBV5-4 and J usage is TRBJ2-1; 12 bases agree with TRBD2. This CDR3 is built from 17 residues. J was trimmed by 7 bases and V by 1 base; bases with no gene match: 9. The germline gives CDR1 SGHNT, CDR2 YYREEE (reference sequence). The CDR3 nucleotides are TGTGCCAGCAGCTTGTTCCGACTAGCGGGAGTGGTTAATGAGCAGTTCTTC. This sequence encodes CASSLFRLAGVVNEQFF.

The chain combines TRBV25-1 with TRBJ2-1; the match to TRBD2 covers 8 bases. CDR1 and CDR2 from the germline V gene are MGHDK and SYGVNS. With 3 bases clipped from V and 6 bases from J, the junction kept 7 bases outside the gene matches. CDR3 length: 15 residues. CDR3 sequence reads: CASSEKGTRRNEQFF. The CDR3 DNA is TGTGCCAGCAGTGAGAAAGGGACTAGGCGCAATGAGCAGTTCTTC.

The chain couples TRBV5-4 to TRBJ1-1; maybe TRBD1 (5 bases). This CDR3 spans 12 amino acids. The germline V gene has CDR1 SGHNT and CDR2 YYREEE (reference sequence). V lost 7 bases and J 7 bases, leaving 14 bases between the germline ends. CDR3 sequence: CASSGTRGEAFF. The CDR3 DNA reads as TGTGCCAGCTCCGGGACGAGGGGTGAAGCTTTCTTT.

The CDR3 DNA is TGTGCCAGCAGTTACCATTCTAGCGGGAGGGCCCATGAGCAGTTCTTC. This codes for CASSYHSSGRAHEQFF. The chain links TRBV6-5 to TRBJ2-1; TRBD2 aligns across 12 bases. Germline V gene data show CDR1 as MNHEY and CDR2 as SVGAGI. With 2 bases clipped from V and 8 bases from J, the junction kept 7 bases outside the gene matches. The CDR3 extends over 16 amino acids.